The clone carrying this TCR beta chain was picked up a small number of times. As yet, its antigen is unknown. Since all of the isolated RNA was reverse transcribed, expressed TCRB transcripts were what got sequenced. Clones were read by immunoSEQ multiplex PCR, and TCRdb kept only the in-frame ones, dropping some. The sample lists 200,000 to 300,000 clones; roughly 10% were seen once. These data belong to a study of beta chain features in type 1 diabetes. Study-level findings and limits: Type 1 diabetes patients had moderately but significantly shorter TCRB CDR3s in all four CD4+ subsets.

The clonotype was recovered from a man aged 25-40 years with type 1 diabetes. The source material was naive CD4+ T cells from blood.

CDR3 coding DNA: TGCGCCAGCAGCCCGGCTAGCGCTTACCAAGAGACCCAGTACTTC. Residues: CASSPASAYQETQYF. The chain uses TRBV5-1 and TRBJ2-5, with D perhaps TRBD2 (6 bases). Germline lookup yields CDR1 SGHRS and CDR2 YFSETQ. Trimming removed 4 bases from V and 0 bases from J, with 13 bases in between. There are 15 residues in the CDR3.